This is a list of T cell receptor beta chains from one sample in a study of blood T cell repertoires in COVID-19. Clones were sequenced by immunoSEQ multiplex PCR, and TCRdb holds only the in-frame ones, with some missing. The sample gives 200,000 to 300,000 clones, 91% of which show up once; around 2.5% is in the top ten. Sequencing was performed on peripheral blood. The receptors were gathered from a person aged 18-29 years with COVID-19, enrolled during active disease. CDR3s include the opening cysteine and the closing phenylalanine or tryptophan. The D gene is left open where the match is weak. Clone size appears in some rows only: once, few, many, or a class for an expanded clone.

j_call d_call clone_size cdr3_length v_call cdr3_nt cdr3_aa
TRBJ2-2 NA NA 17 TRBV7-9 TGTGCCAGCAGCTTAGGCGGTGGAGGGCCGAACACCGGGGAGCTGTTTTTT CASSLGGGGPNTGELFF
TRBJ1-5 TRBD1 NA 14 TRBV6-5 TGTGCCAGCAGCCTCGGACAGGGAGATCAGCCCCAGCATTTT CASSLGQGDQPQHF
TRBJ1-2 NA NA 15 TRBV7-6 TGTGCCAGCAGCACCAGATACGGGGAGGGCTATGGCTACACCTTC CASSTRYGEGYGYTF
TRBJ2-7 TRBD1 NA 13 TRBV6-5 TGTGCCAGCACCCATTTCAGGGGGCGCGAGCAGTACTTC CASTHFRGREQYF
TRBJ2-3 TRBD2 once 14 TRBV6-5 TGTGCCAGCAGCCTAGCGGAGTCCACAGATACGCAGTATTTT CASSLAESTDTQYF
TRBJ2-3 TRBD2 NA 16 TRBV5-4 TGTGCCAGCAGCACAAAGCGGGAGGCAATCACAGATACGCAGTATTTT CASSTKREAITDTQYF
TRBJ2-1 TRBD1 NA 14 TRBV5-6 TGTGCCAGCAGCTTAGGGGGCTCATACAATGAGCAGTTCTTC CASSLGGSYNEQFF
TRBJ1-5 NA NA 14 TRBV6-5 TGTGCCAGCAGTTACTCGGAAGGGAGTCAGCCCCAGCATTTT CASSYSEGSQPQHF
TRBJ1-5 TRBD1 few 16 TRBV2 TGTGCCAGCAGTCCCACCGGGACAGGGAGCGGAGGGCCCCAGCATTTT CASSPTGTGSGGPQHF
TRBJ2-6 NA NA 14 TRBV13 TGTGCCAGCAGCCCGAGCTCTGGGGCCAACGTCCTGACTTTC CASSPSSGANVLTF
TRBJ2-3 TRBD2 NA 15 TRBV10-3 TGTGCCATCAGTGAGTCGGTAGGACTAGCAGGCCCGCAGTATTTT CAISESVGLAGPQYF
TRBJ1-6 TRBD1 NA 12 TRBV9 TGTGCCAGCAGCCCGGACAGGGGTACCCTCCACTTT CASSPDRGTLHF
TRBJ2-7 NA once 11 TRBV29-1 TGCAGCGCTCGGGGGAGCTACGAGCAGTACTTC CSARGSYEQYF
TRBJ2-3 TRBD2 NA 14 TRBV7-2 TGTGCCAGCAGCTTAGCGGGAGGGGCAGATACGCAGTATTTT CASSLAGGADTQYF
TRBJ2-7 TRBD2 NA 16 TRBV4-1 TGCGCCAGCAGCCAGGCTTCGGTGGGGGGGATCTACGAGCAGTACTTC CASSQASVGGIYEQYF
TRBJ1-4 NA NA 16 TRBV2 TGTGCCAGCAGCCCCCCCTTAATGGCCTTAAATGAAAAACTGTTTTTT CASSPPLMALNEKLFF
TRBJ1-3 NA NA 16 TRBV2 TGTGCCAGCAGTGAGTTTGGGCTGATCTCTGGAAACACCATATATTTT CASSEFGLISGNTIYF
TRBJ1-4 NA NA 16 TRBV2 TGTGCCAGCAGTGAAGCGCTTCATGCAGAGCGGGAAAAACTGTTTTTT CASSEALHAEREKLFF
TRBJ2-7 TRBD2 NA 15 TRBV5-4 TGTGCCAGCAGGCCCGCTAGCGGGTCTTCCTACGAGCAGTACTTC CASRPASGSSYEQYF
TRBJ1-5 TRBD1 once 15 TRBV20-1 TGCAGTGCTAGTTCCCCCAGGGGGCCGGATCAGCCCCAGCATTTT CSASSPRGPDQPQHF
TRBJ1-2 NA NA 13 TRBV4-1 TGCGCCAGCAGCTACGGGGTTAACTATGGCTACACCTTC CASSYGVNYGYTF
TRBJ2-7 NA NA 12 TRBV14 TGTGCATCCGGTGAGGGCACCTACGAGCAGTACTTC CASGEGTYEQYF
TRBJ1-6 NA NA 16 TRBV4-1 TGCGCCAGCAGCCAGGGCGGATCAGGGAGGAATTCACCCCTCCACTTT CASSQGGSGRNSPLHF
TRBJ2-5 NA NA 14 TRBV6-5 TGTGCCAGCAGTTGGGCTGACAAAGCAGAGACCCAGTACTTC CASSWADKAETQYF
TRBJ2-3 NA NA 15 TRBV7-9 TGTGCCAGCAGCTTAGGCGGGGATATTGCAGATACGCAGTATTTT CASSLGGDIADTQYF
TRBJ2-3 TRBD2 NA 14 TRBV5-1 TGCGCCAGCAGCTGGACTAGCGGCACAGATACGCAGTATTTT CASSWTSGTDTQYF
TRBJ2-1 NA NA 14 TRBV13 TGTGCCAGCAGCTTAGTTCGGGAGCGGGATGAGCAGTTCTTC CASSLVRERDEQFF
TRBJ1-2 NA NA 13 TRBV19 TGTGCCAGTAGTCCCCAGGGATCCTATGGCTACACCTTC CASSPQGSYGYTF
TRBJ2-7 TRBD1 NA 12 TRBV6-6 TGTGCCAGCAGTCGGACAGGGTACGAGCAGTACTTC CASSRTGYEQYF
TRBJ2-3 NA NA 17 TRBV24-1 TGTGCCACCAGTGGTCTCCCCGGCAGTCTGGGGAGTAATACGCAGTATTTT CATSGLPGSLGSNTQYF
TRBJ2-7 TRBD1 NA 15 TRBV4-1 TGCGCCAGCAGCCGAGAGGGGACAGGGAACAGCGAGCAGTACTTC CASSREGTGNSEQYF
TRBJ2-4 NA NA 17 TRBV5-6 TGTGCCAGCAGCTTACGGGGGACGGGGAAGGCCAAAAACATTCAGTACTTC CASSLRGTGKAKNIQYF
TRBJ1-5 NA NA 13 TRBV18 TGTGCCAGCGTAAACCGACAGAATCAGCCCCAGCATTTT CASVNRQNQPQHF
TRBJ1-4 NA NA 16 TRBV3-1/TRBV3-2 TGTGCCAGCAAAGGACCGGTGGGGGCGATCGATGAAAAACTGTTTTTT CASKGPVGAIDEKLFF
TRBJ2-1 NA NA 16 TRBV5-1 TGCGCCAGCAGCTTGAGGGCCGCGGGCTCCTACAATGAGCAGTTCTTC CASSLRAAGSYNEQFF
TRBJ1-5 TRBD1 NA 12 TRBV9 TGTGGCAAGGACAGGGCCTATCAGCCCCAGCATTTT CGKDRAYQPQHF
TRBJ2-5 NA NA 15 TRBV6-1 TGTGCCAGCAGTGAATTCCCCGGAGGGCAAGAGACCCAGTACTTC CASSEFPGGQETQYF
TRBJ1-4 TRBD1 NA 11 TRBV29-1 TGCAGCGTTGCAGGGGGTGAAAAACTGTTTTTT CSVAGGEKLFF
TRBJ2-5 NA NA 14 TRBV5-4 TGTGCCAGCAGCGATAACAGGGGAGGAGAGACCCAGTACTTC CASSDNRGGETQYF
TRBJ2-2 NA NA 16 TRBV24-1 TGTGCCACCAGTGACTCAGGATCTGGAAGGACCGGGGAGCTGTTTTTT CATSDSGSGRTGELFF
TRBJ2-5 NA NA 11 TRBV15 TGTGCCACCAGCATCCTAGAGGCCCAGTACTTC CATSILEAQYF
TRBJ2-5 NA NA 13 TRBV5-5 TGTGCCAGCAGCTTCGGACAGAAAGAGACCCAGTACTTC CASSFGQKETQYF
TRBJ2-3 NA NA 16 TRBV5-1 TGCGCCAGCAGCGCTGCGCCCCAGGCCGGCACAGATACGCAGTATTTT CASSAAPQAGTDTQYF
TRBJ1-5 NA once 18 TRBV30 TGTGCCTGGAGTGTCAGGGGTCCCTCCCGTAATGCTGGTCAGCCCCAGCATTTT CAWSVRGPSRNAGQPQHF
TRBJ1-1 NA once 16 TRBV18 TGTGCCAGCTCACCTGGAATAGGGGGAATGAACACTGAAGCTTTCTTT CASSPGIGGMNTEAFF